This T cell receptor beta chain came from a study of CD8 T cell repertoires and HIV-1 epitope variants. Study as a whole: Twenty-five autologous and known Gag and Nef epitope variant peptides each stimulated T cells separately. Equal numbers of autologous T cell-negative cells presented antigen to enriched T cells. IL-2, IL-7 and IL-15 were added on days 3 and 7 of roughly 10-day cultures.

Trimming shortened V by 5 bases and J by 9 bases, and 8 bases separated the two germline ends. Germline CDR1 MNHEY, CDR2 SVGAGI. The CDR3 runs 11 residues. In the case of this clone: The antigen is unknown.

Using immunoSEQ multiplex PCR, the repertoire was profiled, and TCRdb retains in-frame clones only, with some absent. The sample has 5,000 or so clones; 55% to 70% are singletons. Material for sequencing was cultured CD8+ T cells derived from PBMCs. The source is a male donor with HIV. The rearrangement uses TRBV6-5 and TRBJ2-1, with D perhaps given as TRBD1 or TRBD2 (6 bases each). CDR3 sequence reads: CASSEGGEQFF. In DNA form, the CDR3 reads TGTGCCAGCAGTGAGGGGGGTGAGCAGTTCTTC.